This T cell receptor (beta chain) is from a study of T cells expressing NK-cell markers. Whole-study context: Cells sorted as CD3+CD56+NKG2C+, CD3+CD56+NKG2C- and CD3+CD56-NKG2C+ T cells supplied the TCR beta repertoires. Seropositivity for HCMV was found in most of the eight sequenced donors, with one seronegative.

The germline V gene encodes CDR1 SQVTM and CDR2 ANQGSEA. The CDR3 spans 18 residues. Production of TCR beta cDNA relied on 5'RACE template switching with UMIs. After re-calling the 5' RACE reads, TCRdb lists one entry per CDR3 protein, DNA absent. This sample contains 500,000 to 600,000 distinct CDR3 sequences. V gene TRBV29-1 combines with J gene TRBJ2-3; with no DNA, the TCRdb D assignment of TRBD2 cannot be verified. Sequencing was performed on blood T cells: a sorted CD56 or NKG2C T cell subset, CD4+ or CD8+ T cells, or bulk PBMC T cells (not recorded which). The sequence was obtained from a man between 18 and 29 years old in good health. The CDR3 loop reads CSVEGGKGLADSQTTQYF.